Below, 21 T cell receptor beta chains from the same sample are listed, as sequenced in a study of T cells in Graves' hyperthyroidism and ophthalmopathy. There were TCR beta CDR3 regions amplified from RNA transcripts. The study used the HTBI primer set for a first-round RT-PCR of the TCR CDR3. Via MiXCR, TCRdb re-called the multiplex PCR reads, giving one row per CDR3 protein. Of about 250,000 distinct CDR3 sequences listed, approximately 25% are singletons. Specimen: blood. Receptor source: a middle-aged woman with Graves' ophthalmopathy.

This clonotype came up a few times. V gene TRBV19 combines with J gene TRBJ2-4; TRBD1 aligns across 9 bases. CDR3 length equals 18 residues. Germline V lookup: CDR1 LNHDA, CDR2 SQIVND (reference sequence). The V and J ends lost 5 bases and 7 bases, in that order; junction bases with no gene match: 18. This CDR3 reads CASSHGSAGQGLYNIQYF. CDR3 bases: TGTGCCAGTAGTCATGGATCGGCGGGACAGGGTTTGTACAACATTCAGTACTTC. Full variable domain (missing parts from reference TRBV19 and TRBJ2-4): DGGITQSPKYLFRKEGQNVTLSCEQNLNHDAMYWYRQDPGQGLRLIYYSQIVNDFQKGDIAEGYSVSREKKESFPLTVTSAQKNPTAFYLCASSHGSAGQGLYNIQYFGAGTRLSVL.

This clonotype has ten or more counts. The chain combines TRBV6-5 with TRBJ1-1, with no clear D. Germline-derived CDR1 and CDR2 are MNHEY and SVGAGI. The CDR3 runs 12 residues. V was pared by 4 bases and J by 6 bases, with 9 bases between. The CDR3 spells CASSFPGSEAFF. In DNA form, the CDR3 reads TGTGCCAGCAGTTTTCCTGGATCTGAAGCTTTCTTT.

This clonotype was seen many times. The V call is TRBV14, the J call TRBJ2-7; D remains ambiguous. The V gene's germline CDR1 is SGHDN and CDR2 FVKESK. Trimming left V 3 bases short and J 5 bases short, with 11 bases between. CDR3 length equals 13 residues. CDR3: CASSQREWDEQYF. Here the CDR3 DNA reads TGTGCCAGCAGCCAGCGAGAGTGGGACGAGCAGTACTTC.

The sample holds many counts of this clonotype. The chain recombines TRBV28 with TRBJ2-5, with D possibly called TRBD1 or TRBD2 (5 bases each). V was clipped by 6 bases and J by 5 bases, with 13 bases between them. The CDR3 length is 13 residues. Looked up from germline, CDR1 is MDHEN and CDR2 is SYDVKM. CDR3 sequence (DNA): TGTGCCAGCAGGCCGGGGCCAGGGGAGACCCAGTACTTC. Translated: CASRPGPGETQYF.

Notes on this clonotype: The junction does not match germline at one end; this may be a read error. The chain employs TRBV28 and TRBJ1-2, with unresolved D. There are 12 residues in the CDR3. Germline loops: CDR1 MDHEN, CDR2 SYDVKM. The CDR3, as DNA: TGTGCCAGCAGTTTATCCGATTATGACTACACCTTC. The encoded protein is CASSLSDYDYTF.

This clonotype has only a few counts. The V and J genes are TRBV28 and TRBJ2-7; 16 bases map to TRBD2. This CDR3 has 17 residues. After removal of 7 bases from V and 2 bases from J, the junction contained 8 bases not matched to a gene. Germline lookup yields CDR1 MDHEN and CDR2 SYDVKM. The CDR3 DNA is TGTGCCAGCACCAACCCGGGGACTAGCGGGAGGGCCTACGAGCAGTACTTC. Translation gives CASTNPGTSGRAYEQYF.

This clonotype has ten or more counts. The chain couples TRBV5-1 to TRBJ1-1, with 9 bases matching TRBD1. Germline CDR1 SGHRS, CDR2 YFSETQ. With 3 bases clipped from V and 4 bases from J, the junction kept 10 bases outside the gene matches. This CDR3 is 16 amino acids long. The CDR3 is CASSSLTGGGGTEAFF. CDR3 DNA: TGCGCCAGCAGCTCCCTTACAGGGGGCGGCGGCACTGAAGCTTTCTTT.

The table lists this clonotype with many counts. V and J are TRBV7-9 and TRBJ2-2; D gene ambiguous. Germline CDR1 is SEHNR and CDR2 is FQNEAQ (reference sequence). This CDR3 region has 12 residues. The V end lost 5 bases, the J end lost 8 bases, and 9 bases lay between the germline ends. DNA for the CDR3: TGTGCCAGCAGCCGGACCACTGGGGAGCTGTTTTTT. This translates into CASSRTTGELFF.

The V call is TRBV12-3 or TRBV12-4, the J call TRBJ2-5, with D uncertain. V was pared by 1 base and J by 2 bases, with 11 bases between. This CDR3 contains 15 residues. The CDR3 DNA sequence: TGTGCCAGCAGTTTAGGTGCCCAGGATCAAGAGACCCAGTACTTC. Amino acids: CASSLGAQDQETQYF.

The count of this clonotype is one. The CDR3 DNA sequence: TGCAGTGTTTATCGGACAGGGCTCAACACTGAAGCTTTCTTT. Translation gives CSVYRTGLNTEAFF. The V gene is TRBV20-1, the J gene TRBJ1-1; 8 nucleotides match TRBD1. The CDR3 totals 14 residues. Germline CDR1 reads DFQATT; CDR2 reads SNEGSKA (reference sequence). Losses at the gene ends were 7 bases for V and 2 bases for J; bases not matched to a gene: 9.

This clonotype has ten or more counts. This chain connects TRBV4-2 to TRBJ2-7; 11 nucleotides line up with TRBD1. Per germline, CDR1 LGHNA and CDR2 YNFKEQ. The V segment lost 4 bases and the J segment 4 bases; nucleotides outside the gene matches: 12. The CDR3 has 17 amino acids. CDR3 bases: TGTGCCAGCAGCCGAGGGACAGGGGGGCTAGGGGATTACGAGCAGTACTTC. Protein sequence: CASSRGTGGLGDYEQYF.

This clonotype occurred a few times. J is TRBJ1-6 and V is TRBV28, with TRBD1 as a possible D gene (5 bases). The V end was cut by 1 base, the J end by 7 bases, with 8 bases between. CDR3 length: 14 amino acids. Germline CDR1 reads MDHEN; CDR2 reads SYDVKM. The DNA for the CDR3 is TGTGCCAGCAGTTTATACAGGTTAAATTCACCCCTCCACTTT. This encodes CASSLYRLNSPLHF.

The chain has TRBV5-1 and TRBJ1-2; 7 nucleotides match TRBD1. The CDR3 length is 15 residues. Germline values: CDR1 SGHRS, CDR2 YFSETQ. J was trimmed by 4 bases and V by 5 bases; bases with no gene match: 11. The CDR3 DNA reads as TGCGCCAGCAGTCCCGAGGGGGCCATCAGCTATGGCTACACCTTC. This gives the protein CASSPEGAISYGYTF.

The rearrangement joins TRBV6-1 to TRBJ1-1; a weak D match, TRBD1 (5 bases). CDR1 MNHNS and CDR2 SASEGT come from the germline V gene. This CDR3 is built from 14 residues. V was shortened by 6 bases and J by 1 base, with 12 bases between the two germline ends. Here the CDR3 reads CASSPIQGNTEAFF. CDR3 coding DNA: TGTGCCAGCAGCCCCATCCAGGGGAACACTGAAGCTTTCTTT.

In this sample, this clonotype turned up many times. The rearrangement uses TRBV24-1 and TRBJ2-5, with D possibly being TRBD1 (6 bases). The CDR3 loop spans 15 amino acids. Trimming removed 8 bases from V and 5 bases from J, with 20 bases in between. Germline V lookup: CDR1 KGHDR, CDR2 SFDVKD. DNA of the CDR3: TGTGCCACCAACCTCTTGCAGGGGTTCGTGGAGACCCAGTACTTC. The encoded protein is CATNLLQGFVETQYF.

This clonotype appeared many times. The chain is built from TRBV20-1 and TRBJ1-1; D is unclear. Trimming took 2 bases from V and 1 from J, leaving 5 bases between them. Looked up from germline, CDR1 is DFQATT and CDR2 is SNEGSKA (reference sequence). The CDR3 extends over 12 amino acids. The CDR3 sequence is CSARRQNTEAFF. The CDR3 bases are TGCAGTGCTAGACGACAGAACACTGAAGCTTTCTTT.

V usage is TRBV12-3 or TRBV12-4 and J usage is TRBJ1-5; D unclear. The CDR3 contains 14 residues. V dropped 5 bases and J dropped 0 bases, with 8 bases sitting between them. The CDR3 protein is CASSKEPSNQPQHF. The CDR3 DNA is TGTGCCAGCAGTAAGGAGCCTAGCAATCAGCCCCAGCATTTT.

Many counts were recorded for this clonotype. A much larger clone differs by one base, so this may be a read error. The chain recombines TRBV6-1 with TRBJ2-7; tentatively, D is TRBD2 (7 bases). The CDR3 has 15 residues. Germline-derived CDR1 and CDR2 are MNHNS and SASEGT. The CDR3 coding sequence is TGTGCCAGCAAGCTGGGATCGGGGGGCACCTACGAGCGGTACTTC. Its protein is CASKLGSGGTYERYF.

The rearrangement joins TRBV6-2 or TRBV6-3 to TRBJ2-5; 10 positions match TRBD2. The CDR3 is 19 amino acids. Germline assignment: CDR1 MNHEY and CDR2 SVGEGT. Trimming took 6 bases from V and 4 from J; bases not matched to a gene: 20. CDR3 DNA: TGTGCCAGCAGCCAAGAAGCGCGAACCCTAGCGGGAGTAGGAGAGACCCAGTACTTC. This translates into CASSQEARTLAGVGETQYF.

This clonotype appeared many times. The gene calls are TRBV12-3 or TRBV12-4 and TRBJ2-2, with TRBD1 matching over 9 bases. This CDR3 contains 15 residues. J lost 2 bases, V lost 4 bases, and 2 bases had no gene match. The CDR3 coding sequence is TGTGCCAGCAGTTGGGGACAGGGAAACACCGGGGAGCTGTTTTTT. Translation gives CASSWGQGNTGELFF.

This clonotype was seen at least ten times. A clone one base away is much larger, so this may be a read error. The CDR3 region has the DNA TGTGCCAGCAGTTACACCACGGGCAGGGCCCCGTATGGCTACACCTTC. This codes for CASSYTTGRAPYGYTF. The chain is built from TRBV6-5 and TRBJ1-2; possibly TRBD1 for D (5 bases). V shed 2 bases and J shed 5 bases, with 18 bases lying between them. The CDR3 has 16 amino acids. Germline lookup yields CDR1 MNHEY and CDR2 SVGAGI.